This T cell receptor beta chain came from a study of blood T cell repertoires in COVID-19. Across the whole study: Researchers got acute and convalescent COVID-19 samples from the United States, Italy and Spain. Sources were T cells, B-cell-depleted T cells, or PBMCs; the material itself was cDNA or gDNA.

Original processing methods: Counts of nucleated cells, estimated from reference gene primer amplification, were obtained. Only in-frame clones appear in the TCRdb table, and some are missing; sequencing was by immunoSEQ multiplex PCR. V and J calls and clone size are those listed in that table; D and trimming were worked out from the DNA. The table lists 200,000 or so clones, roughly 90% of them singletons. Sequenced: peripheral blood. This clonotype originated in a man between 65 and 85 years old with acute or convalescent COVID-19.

The CDR3 coding sequence is TGTGCCAGCAGGTCTGCCACAAGCGGGATCTACGAGCAGTACTTC. This codes for CASRSATSGIYEQYF. The chain employs TRBV27 and TRBJ2-7, with 7 bases fitting TRBD2. Trimming at V came to 6 bases and at J to 3 bases, leaving 11 bases not matched to a gene. The germline CDR1 and CDR2 sequences are MNHEY and SMNVEV (reference sequence). The CDR3 spans 15 residues.